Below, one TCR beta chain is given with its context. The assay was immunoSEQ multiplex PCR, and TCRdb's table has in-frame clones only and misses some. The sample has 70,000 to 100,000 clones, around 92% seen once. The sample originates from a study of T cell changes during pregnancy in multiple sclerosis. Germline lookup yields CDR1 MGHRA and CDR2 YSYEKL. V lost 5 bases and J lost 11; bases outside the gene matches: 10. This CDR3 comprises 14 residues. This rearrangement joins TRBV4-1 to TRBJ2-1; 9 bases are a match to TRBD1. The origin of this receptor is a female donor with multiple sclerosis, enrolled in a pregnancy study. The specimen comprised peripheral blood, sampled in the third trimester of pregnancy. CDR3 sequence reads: CASSTGQGNYKQFF. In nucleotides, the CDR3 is TGCGCCAGCAGCACGGGACAGGGAAACTATAAGCAGTTCTTC.